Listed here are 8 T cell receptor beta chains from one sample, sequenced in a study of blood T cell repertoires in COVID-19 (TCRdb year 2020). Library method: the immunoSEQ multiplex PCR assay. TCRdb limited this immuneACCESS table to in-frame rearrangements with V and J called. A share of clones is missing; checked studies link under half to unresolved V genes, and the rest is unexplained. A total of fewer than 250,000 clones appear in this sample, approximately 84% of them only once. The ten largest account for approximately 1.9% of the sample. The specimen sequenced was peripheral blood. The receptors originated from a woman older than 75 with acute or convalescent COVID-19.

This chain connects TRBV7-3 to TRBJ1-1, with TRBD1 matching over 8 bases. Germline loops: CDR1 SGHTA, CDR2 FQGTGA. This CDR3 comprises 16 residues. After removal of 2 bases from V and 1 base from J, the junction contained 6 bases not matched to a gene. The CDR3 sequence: CASSLVAGGENTEAFF. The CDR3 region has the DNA TGTGCCAGCAGCTTAGTGGCAGGGGGCGAGAACACTGAAGCTTTCTTT. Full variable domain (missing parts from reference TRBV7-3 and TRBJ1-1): GAGVSQTPSNKVTEKGKYVELRCDPISGHTALYWYRQSLGQGPEFLIYFQGTGAADDSGLPNDRFFAVRPEGSVSTLKIQRTERGDSAVYLCASSLVAGGENTEAFFGQGTRLTVV.

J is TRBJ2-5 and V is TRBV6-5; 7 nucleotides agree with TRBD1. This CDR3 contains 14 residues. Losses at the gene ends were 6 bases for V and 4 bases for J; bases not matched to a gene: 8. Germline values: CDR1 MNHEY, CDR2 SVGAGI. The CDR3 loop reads CASRKTGQGETQYF. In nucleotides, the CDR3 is TGTGCCAGCAGGAAGACAGGGCAAGGAGAGACCCAGTACTTC.

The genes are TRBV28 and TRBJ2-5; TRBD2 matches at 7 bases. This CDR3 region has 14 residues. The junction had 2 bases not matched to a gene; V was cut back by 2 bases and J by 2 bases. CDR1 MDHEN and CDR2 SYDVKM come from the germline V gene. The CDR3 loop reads CASSLNGRQETQYF. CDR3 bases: TGTGCCAGCAGTTTAAACGGGAGGCAAGAGACCCAGTACTTC. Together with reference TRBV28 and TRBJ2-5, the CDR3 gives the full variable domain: DVKVTQSSRYLVKRTGEKVFLECVQDMDHENMFWYRQDPGLGLRLIYFSYDVKMKEKGDIPEGYSVSREKKERFSLILESASTNQTSMYLCASSLNGRQETQYFGPGTRLLVL.

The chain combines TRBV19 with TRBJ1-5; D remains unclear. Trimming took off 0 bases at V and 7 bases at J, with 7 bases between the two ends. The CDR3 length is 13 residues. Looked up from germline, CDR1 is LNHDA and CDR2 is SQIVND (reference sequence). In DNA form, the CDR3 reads TGTGCCAGTAGTATAGACCCGGTGCAGCCCCAGCATTTT. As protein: CASSIDPVQPQHF.

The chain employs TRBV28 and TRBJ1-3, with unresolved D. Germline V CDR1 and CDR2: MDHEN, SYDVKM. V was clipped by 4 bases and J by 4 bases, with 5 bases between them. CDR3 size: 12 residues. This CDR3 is CASSSGGNTIYF. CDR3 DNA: TGTGCCAGCAGTTCCGGGGGAAACACCATATATTTT.

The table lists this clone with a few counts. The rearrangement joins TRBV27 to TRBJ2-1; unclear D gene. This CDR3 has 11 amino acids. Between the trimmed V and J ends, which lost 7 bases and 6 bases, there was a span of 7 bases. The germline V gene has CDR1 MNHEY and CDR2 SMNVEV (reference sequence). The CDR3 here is CASIWANEQFF. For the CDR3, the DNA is TGTGCCAGCATTTGGGCCAATGAGCAGTTCTTC.

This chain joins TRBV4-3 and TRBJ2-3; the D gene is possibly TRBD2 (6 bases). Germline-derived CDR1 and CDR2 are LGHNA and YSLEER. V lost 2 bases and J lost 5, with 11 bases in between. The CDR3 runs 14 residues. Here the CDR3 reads CASSQFPGVDTQYF. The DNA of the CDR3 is TGCGCCAGCAGCCAATTCCCGGGAGTAGATACGCAGTATTTT.

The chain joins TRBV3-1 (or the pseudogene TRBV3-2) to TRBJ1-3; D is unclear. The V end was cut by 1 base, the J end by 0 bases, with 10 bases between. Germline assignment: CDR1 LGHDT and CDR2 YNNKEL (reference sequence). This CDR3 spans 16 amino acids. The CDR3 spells CASSQGGGSSGNTIYF. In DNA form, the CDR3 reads TGTGCCAGCAGCCAAGGGGGAGGGAGCTCTGGAAACACCATATATTTT.